Each of the 25 T cell receptor beta chains below was sequenced from the same sample in a study of siplizumab effects on memory and regulatory T cells. Profiled with immunoSEQ multiplex PCR; TCRdb holds only in-frame clones, not every one. The data contain 10,000 or so clones, roughly 45% of them singletons. These TCRs are of unknown antigen specificity. Cocultured for roughly 6 days at 37°C were the mixed lymphocyte reaction cells. Input material: CFSE-low (dividing) CD8+ T cells sorted from an allogeneic mixed lymphocyte reaction. The source is a human donor in good health; the cells came from an allogeneic mixed lymphocyte reaction.

This clone was observed a few times. The chain combines TRBV27 with TRBJ2-5; no definite D call. CDR3 length: 13 residues. From germline, CDR1 is MNHEY and CDR2 SMNVEV (reference sequence). Trimming removed 1 base at V and 2 bases at J, with 5 bases between. The CDR3 DNA follows: TGTGCCAGCAGTTTATGGGGACAAGAGACCCAGTACTTC. Translation gives CASSLWGQETQYF.

This clone occurred once. This chain joins TRBV6-5 and TRBJ2-3, with D maybe TRBD2 (6 bases). The CDR3 length is 15 residues. V lost 0 bases, J lost 1 base, and 8 bases lay in between. CDR1 and CDR2 from the germline V gene are MNHEY and SVGAGI. The DNA for the CDR3 is TGTGCCAGCAGTTACTCTAGCGGCCGCACAGATACGCAGTATTTT. It translates to CASSYSSGRTDTQYF.

This clone was recorded a few times. The rearrangement joins TRBV5-4 to TRBJ1-1, with 7 bases that match TRBD1. The CDR3 covers 13 residues. Germline V CDR1 and CDR2: SGHNT, YYREEE (reference sequence). The V and J ends lost 4 bases and 1 base, in that order; junction bases with no gene match: 1. CDR3 in amino acids: CASSDRENTEAFF. CDR3 nucleotide sequence: TGTGCCAGCAGCGACAGGGAGAACACTGAAGCTTTCTTT.

There are a few counts of this clone. The J gene is TRBJ1-3, the V gene TRBV9; D call uncertain. The CDR3 covers 11 residues. V lost 3 bases and J lost 3, with 1 base in between. Germline V gene sequence: CDR1 SGDLS, CDR2 YYNGEE. The CDR3 nucleotides read TGTGCCAGCAGCGATGGAAACACCATATATTTT. It translates to CASSDGNTIYF.

This clone was picked up a small number of times. This chain joins TRBV7-3 and TRBJ1-5; the D is unclear. The CDR3 is 13 residues long. Per germline, CDR1 SGHTA and CDR2 FQGTGA. The V gene lost 1 base and the J gene lost 7 bases, with 8 bases spanning the gap. CDR3 DNA: TGTGCCAGCAGCTTAAACTCGGGGCAGCCCCAGCATTTT. It is translated as CASSLNSGQPQHF. Complete variable domain (other parts from reference TRBV7-3 and TRBJ1-5): GAGVSQTPSNKVTEKGKYVELRCDPISGHTALYWYRQSLGQGPEFLIYFQGTGAADDSGLPNDRFFAVRPEGSVSTLKIQRTERGDSAVYLCASSLNSGQPQHFGDGTRLSIL.

The chain links TRBV21-1 to TRBJ1-5; TRBD1, as called in the table, went unchecked against the DNA. TRBV21-1 is deemed a pseudogene. The length of the CDR3 is 16 residues. The CDR3 bases are TGTGCCAGCAGCATCCGGGACAGGGGCGGCAATCAGCCCCAGCATTTT. It yields the protein CASSIRDRGGNQPQHF.

This sequence joins TRBV6-5 and TRBJ2-7; 8 bases align to TRBD1. The CDR3 is made up of 14 amino acids. The germline V gene has CDR1 MNHEY and CDR2 SVGAGI. V lost 6 bases and J lost 2; bases outside the gene matches: 6. In DNA, the CDR3 is TGTGCCAGCAGCCCCGGGACAGGTCCCTACGAGCAGTACTTC. This codes for CASSPGTGPYEQYF.

The chain has TRBV14 and TRBJ1-3; D not resolved. Germline lookup yields CDR1 SGHDN and CDR2 FVKESK. This CDR3 spans 15 amino acids. Trimming took off 0 bases at V and 5 bases at J, with 11 bases between the two ends. The CDR3 sequence: CASSQDRGPRNTIYF. The CDR3 DNA follows: TGTGCCAGCAGCCAAGATAGAGGACCTAGAAACACCATATATTTT.

This chain joins TRBV9 and TRBJ2-7; D gene unclear. Trimming removed 4 bases at V and 4 bases at J, with 15 bases between. CDR3 length: 14 amino acids. Germline V gene lookup returns CDR1 SGDLS and CDR2 YYNGEE. DNA of the CDR3: TGTGCCAGCAGCCCTGGTACAGCCCAATACGAGCAGTACTTC. This codes for CASSPGTAQYEQYF.

Notes on this clone: This probably arose from a read error, given a far larger clone one base away. The CDR3 DNA follows: TGCGCCAGCAGCCAAGATCGGGAGGGGGCTTGGACTGAAGCTTTCTTT. This codes for CASSQDREGAWTEAFF. The chain is built from TRBV4-3 and TRBJ1-1, with TRBD1 matching 7 bases. CDR3 length equals 16 residues. With V trimmed by 0 bases and J by 5 bases, 9 bases remained unmatched. Germline V gives CDR1 LGHNA, CDR2 YSLEER.

By share, this clone counts as medium-sized. The V and J genes are TRBV9 and TRBJ1-1; 7 nucleotides line up with TRBD1. The CDR3 is 13 amino acids. The germline CDR1 and CDR2 sequences are SGDLS and YYNGEE. V was pared by 4 bases and J by 5 bases, with 5 bases of the junction left unmatched. In DNA form, the CDR3 reads TGTGCCAGCAGCACCGAGACAGGGACTGAAGCTTTCTTT. Its protein product is CASSTETGTEAFF.

There are a few counts of this clone. The rearrangement joins TRBV4-1 to TRBJ1-2, with 11 positions matching TRBD1. Per germline, CDR1 MGHRA and CDR2 YSYEKL. This CDR3 contains 18 residues. With 0 bases clipped from V and 5 bases from J, the junction kept 11 bases outside the gene matches. The CDR3 nucleotides read TGCGCCAGCAGCCAAGAGGGACAGGGGGTGTTGGGCGAGTATGGCTACACCTTC. Amino acid sequence: CASSQEGQGVLGEYGYTF.

This rearrangement joins TRBV5-5 to TRBJ1-2; D gene unclear. The CDR3 loop spans 16 amino acids. Trimming pared 0 bases from V and 0 bases from J, leaving 12 bases between. The germline CDR1 and CDR2 sequences are SGHKS and YYEKEE (reference sequence). The CDR3 loop reads CASSLAWADSNYGYTF. In DNA form, the CDR3 reads TGTGCCAGCAGCTTGGCCTGGGCGGATTCTAACTATGGCTACACCTTC. The whole variable domain, filled in from reference TRBV5-5 and TRBJ1-2, reads DAGVTQSPTHLIKTRGQQVTLRCSPISGHKSVSWYQQVLGQGPQFIFQYYEKEERGRGNFPDRFSARQFPNYSSELNVNALLLGDSALYLCASSLAWADSNYGYTFGSGTRLTVV.

Comment on this clone: Sequence at one end of the junction differs from germline and may be a read error. J is TRBJ2-7 and V is TRBV5-4; D uncertain. This CDR3 region has 15 residues. Germline CDR1 SGHNT, CDR2 YYREEE (reference sequence). The CDR3 here is CASSQDGSPTYEQYF. The CDR3 region has the DNA TGCGCCAGCAGCCAAGATGGCAGTCCCACCTACGAGCAGTACTTC.

This chain joins TRBV6-5 and TRBJ2-1; a possible D gene is TRBD2 (6 bases). The germline V gene has CDR1 MNHEY and CDR2 SVGAGI. Between the trimmed V and J ends, which lost 8 bases and 4 bases, there was a span of 12 bases. The CDR3 has 13 residues. In DNA form, the CDR3 reads TGTGCCAGCGGGAGGCAAGGGTACAATGAGCAGTTCTTC. It specifies CASGRQGYNEQFF.

Comments on this clone: A much more abundant neighbour one base away suggests this may be a read error. This chain joins TRBV19 and TRBJ1-3, with no clear D. The germline V gene has CDR1 LNHDA and CDR2 SQIVND (reference sequence). Trimming cost V 1 base and J 0 bases, with 4 bases left between them. The CDR3 length is 14 residues. CDR3 sequence: CASSIASSGNTIYF. The CDR3 nucleotides read TGTGCCAGTAGTATAGCCAGCTCTGGAAACACCATATATTTT.

CDR3 in amino acids: CATSRGPDRDEKLFF. The CDR3 bases are TGTGCCACCAGCAGAGGCCCGGACAGGGATGAAAAACTGTTTTTT. The chain has TRBV15 and TRBJ1-4; TRBD1 agrees at 8 bases. CDR3 length: 15 amino acids. The V gene end was trimmed by 1 base and the J gene end by 6 bases; junction bases not matched to a gene: 4. Per germline, CDR1 LNHNV and CDR2 YYDKDF (reference sequence). The full variable domain, with the rest looked up from reference TRBV15 and TRBJ1-4, is DAMVIQNPRYQVTQFGKPVTLSCSQTLNHNVMYWYQQKSSQAPKLLFHYYDKDFNNEADTPDNFQSRRPNTSFCFLDIRSPGLGDTAMYLCATSRGPDRDEKLFFGSGTQLSVL.

This clone was found a few times. The CDR3 loop is CASSQDLSDTQYF. CDR3 nucleotides: TGCGCCAGCAGCCAAGATTTGTCGGATACGCAGTATTTT. The chain carries TRBV4-1 and TRBJ2-3; D unresolved. Germline lookup yields CDR1 MGHRA and CDR2 YSYEKL. Trimming pared 0 bases from V and 6 bases from J, leaving 7 bases between. This CDR3 region has 13 residues.

V is TRBV9 and J is TRBJ2-3; D remains ambiguous. V shed 0 bases and J shed 4 bases, with 3 bases lying between them. CDR3 size: 12 residues. Germline CDR1 and CDR2: SGDLS and YYNGEE. The CDR3 region has the DNA TGTGCCAGCAGCGTAGACGCAGATACGCAGTATTTT. This codes for CASSVDADTQYF.

J is TRBJ2-3 and V is TRBV30; D not certain. CDR1 is GTSNPN and CDR2 is SVGIG in the germline V gene (reference sequence). The CDR3 is made up of 10 amino acids. With 6 bases removed from V and 6 bases from J, the gap between germline ends came to 7 bases. Here the CDR3 reads CACDLDTQYF. For the CDR3, the DNA is TGTGCCTGTGACTTGGATACGCAGTATTTT.

This clone is termed medium-sized. This rearrangement joins TRBV7-2 to TRBJ2-5; 8 positions agree with TRBD2. The CDR3 sequence is 16 residues long. V lost 1 base, J lost 5 bases, and 9 bases stayed unmatched. Germline assignment: CDR1 SGHTA and CDR2 FQGNSA. The CDR3 coding sequence is TGTGCCAGCAGCTTAGGGGCGGGGGGATTACAGGAGACCCAGTACTTC. This translates into CASSLGAGGLQETQYF.

In this sample, this clone is medium-sized. This chain uses TRBV7-6 with TRBJ1-1, with D maybe TRBD1 (5 bases). Germline lookup yields CDR1 SGHVS and CDR2 FNYEAQ. Trimming removed 2 bases at V and 4 bases at J, with 11 bases between. This CDR3 is built from 14 residues. The CDR3 sequence: CASSLTFGTTEAFF. The CDR3 DNA is TGTGCCAGCAGCTTAACCTTCGGGACCACTGAAGCTTTCTTT. Full variable domain (missing parts from reference TRBV7-6 and TRBJ1-1): GAGVSQSPRYKVTKRGQDVALRCDPISGHVSLYWYRQALGQGPEFLTYFNYEAQQDKSGLPNDRFSAERPEGSISTLTIQRTEQRDSAMYRCASSLTFGTTEAFFGQGTRLTVV.

The CDR3 sequence is CATSRDRTGAFDEQYF. The CDR3 DNA sequence: TGTGCCACCAGCAGAGATCGGACAGGGGCGTTCGACGAGCAGTACTTC. V usage is TRBV15 and J usage is TRBJ2-7, with 9 bases identical to TRBD1. The ends lost 0 bases at V and 5 bases at J; junction bases unmatched: 8. Germline V lookup: CDR1 LNHNV, CDR2 YYDKDF (reference sequence). CDR3 length: 16 amino acids.

This chain joins TRBV21-1 and TRBJ2-7. TRBV21-1 is classified as a pseudogene. This CDR3 is 16 amino acids long. This CDR3 reads CASRGWLLHVLDEQYF. CDR3 bases: TGTGCCAGCAGAGGTTGGCTGCTACACGTGTTAGACGAGCAGTACTTC.

This chain links TRBV28 with TRBJ1-6; 8 nucleotides align to TRBD1. The germline V gene encodes CDR1 MDHEN and CDR2 SYDVKM. The trim removed 3 bases at V and 6 bases at J, leaving 1 base unmatched. The CDR3 is 14 amino acids. The CDR3 sequence is CASSLDRVNSPLHF. In nucleotides, the CDR3 is TGTGCCAGCAGTTTGGACAGGGTTAATTCACCCCTCCACTTT.